This T cell receptor (beta chain) was recorded in a study of blood T cell repertoires in COVID-19 (dated by TCRdb to 2018 to 2020). With regard to the full study: The collaborator samples originated in the United States, Italy and Spain and spanned the acute and convalescent phases of COVID-19. Sample metadata almost always included a de-identified subject ID, COVID-19 status, age in years and sex. Samples came from the ongoing ImmuneRACE study (first 160 participants) plus 1,254 subjects from 6 global collaborators. Where available, HLA class I and class II types were taken from metadata supplied by the sample provider and were not determined by assay-based typing. The material from the prospective study consisted of cDNA or gDNA derived from T cells, B-cell-depleted T cells, or PBMCs. A freely available public database, intended as a resource for researchers studying the immune response to SARS-CoV-2, is where the repertoires were released. The dataset comprised deeply sampled blood TCRbeta repertoires from subjects exposed to, actively infected with, or recovered from COVID-19.

General conclusions and limits of the study: How much clinical and demographic metadata was included differed by source and by participant, and the metadata was provided uncurated.

TCRbeta CDR3 regions were amplified from genomic DNA by means of the immunoSEQ Assay, a bias-controlled multiplex PCR. Under the source paper's analysis protocol: The number of nucleated cells in each sample was estimated from the amplification of reference gene primers within the assay. Sequence reads were collapsed and filtered to measure the absolute abundance of every unique TCRbeta CDR3 rearrangement. For each sample, productive Simpson clonality was calculated by taking the square root of Simpson's diversity index across productive rearrangements. This is the immuneACCESS table as TCRdb keeps it, with only in-frame sequences that have V and J called. A part of the clones is gone; compared with another copy, unresolved V genes explain less than half, and the rest is unexplained. The V and J calls and clone size are taken from that table; D and trimming were inferred from the DNA. The sample has 90,000 to 150,000 clones on record, approximately 87% of them singletons. 7.9% of the sample goes to the ten largest clones.

As for this clone: Its antigen is currently not known. The sample holds no much larger clone one base away, and base qualities are not on file.

The CDR3 runs 16 residues from the cysteine to the phenylalanine. Only the CDR3 DNA stays, 48 bases, in frame from base 1. Trimming takes 4 bases off V and 7 bases off J; junction bases not matched to a gene: 10. CDR1 and CDR2 (MGHRA, YSYEKL) derive from the germline V gene. A second Seattle source provided samples from volunteer blood donors who had recovered from COVID-19. Each collaborating institution followed its own protocols to collect whole blood in K2EDTA tubes. For TCRbeta analysis, collaborator samples were shipped as frozen whole blood, as isolated PBMCs, or as DNA extracted from either sample type.

The sample taken for sequencing was peripheral blood. The rearranged chain carries TRBV4-1 and TRBJ1-4; 9 bases in the junction line up with TRBD1. The sequence was obtained from a man between 65 and 85 years old who had recovered from COVID-19. The CDR3 sequence is CASSPTIDRGVEKLFF. The DNA is as follows: TGCGCCAGCAGCCCGACTATTGACAGGGGGGTTGAAAAACTGTTTTTT.